This TCR beta chain was captured in a study of cytomegalovirus exposure and HLA in healthy donors. Regarding the study as a whole: TCR beta chains associated with HLA were, in a later analysis, more clonally expanded than equally common others. Immune exposure information comprised only CMV serostatus.

The CDR3 sequence is 15 residues long. Trimming left V 4 bases short and J 0 bases short, with 12 bases between. From germline, CDR1 is LNHNV and CDR2 YYDKDF (reference sequence). For this clone: Its cognate antigen is unknown.

It was with 60 Vbeta and 13 Jbeta primers that the PCR ran. Sequenced by immunoSEQ multiplex PCR; TCRdb stores in-frame clones only, minus some. Counted here are about 140,000 clones, almost 85% occurring once; the ten biggest clones make up more than 2.5%. The chain combines TRBV15 with TRBJ1-2; D is undetermined. The sequence was collected from a man aged 18 to 35 in good health and CMV-seropositive. Source material: PBMCs. The DNA of the CDR3 is TGTGCCACCAGCATCGGACGGACTACTAACTATGGCTACACCTTC. Its translation is CATSIGRTTNYGYTF.